Below, 12 T cell receptor beta chains from the same sample are listed, as sequenced in a study of cytomegalovirus exposure and HLA in healthy donors. 60 Vbeta and 13 Jbeta primers were used in PCR. Method: immunoSEQ multiplex PCR; TCRdb's copy keeps in-frame clones and lacks some. The sample consists of under 130,000 clones, roughly 15% of them appearing once. The sequenced sample consisted of PBMCs. Source of these receptors: a female donor in good health and CMV-seronegative.

This clone was observed a few times. The chain has TRBV5-1 and TRBJ2-7; D perhaps matches TRBD1 (5 bases). The germline V and J ends were trimmed by 1 base and 3 bases, with 14 bases remaining between them. This CDR3 spans 15 amino acids. Germline V gives CDR1 SGHRS, CDR2 YFSETQ. The CDR3 sequence is CASSLSRVDGYEQYF. The CDR3 bases are TGCGCCAGCAGCTTGTCCAGGGTGGACGGCTACGAGCAGTACTTC.

The chain has TRBV6-5 and TRBJ2-3; TRBD1 agrees at 9 bases. The CDR3 consists of 13 residues. Losses at the gene ends were 6 bases for V and 5 bases for J; bases not matched to a gene: 3. Per the germline V gene, CDR1 is MNHEY and CDR2 is SVGAGI. The CDR3 is CASRMDRGDTQYF. CDR3 sequence (DNA): TGTGCCAGCAGGATGGACAGGGGAGATACGCAGTATTTT.

The table lists this clone with a few counts. This chain uses TRBV29-1 with TRBJ2-3, with 14 bases lining up with TRBD2. V gave up 6 bases and J gave up 0 bases; unmatched junction bases: 8. This CDR3 comprises 17 residues. Per germline, CDR1 SQVTM and CDR2 ANQGSEA. Here the CDR3 reads CSVTGLAGEASTDTQYF. Here the CDR3 DNA reads TGCAGCGTGACGGGACTAGCGGGAGAGGCTAGCACAGATACGCAGTATTTT.

This clone was counted between two and nine times. This rearrangement joins TRBV10-3 to TRBJ1-1; D possibly corresponds to TRBD1 (6 bases). CDR3 length equals 16 residues. V gave up 0 bases and J gave up 3 bases, with 14 bases separating them. Germline CDR1 is ENHRY and CDR2 is SYGVKD. The CDR3 nucleotides are TGTGCCATCAGTGAGTCGATGGCTGAGGGGGACACTGAAGCTTTCTTT. Translated, it gives CAISESMAEGDTEAFF.

The rearrangement links TRBV4-1 to TRBJ1-2, with 7 bases aligning to TRBD1. This CDR3 spans 12 amino acids. The germline CDR1 and CDR2 sequences are MGHRA and YSYEKL. V was clipped by 5 bases and J by 5 bases; unmatched bases: 2. The CDR3 DNA sequence: TGCGCCAGCAGCGACAGGGAGTATGGCTACACCTTC. Translating it yields CASSDREYGYTF.

This clone was found a few times. The chain carries TRBV4-3 and TRBJ2-5; possible D gene TRBD1, 6 bases. CDR3 size: 15 residues. Germline lookup yields CDR1 LGHNA and CDR2 YSLEER. Trimming removed 0 bases from V and 5 bases from J, with 13 bases in between. As DNA, the CDR3 is TGCGCCAGCAGCCAAGATCTGGGGGCGATGGAGACCCAGTACTTC. This codes for CASSQDLGAMETQYF.

In DNA, the CDR3 is TGTGCCAGCAGCCAAACGGACAGGGGCAATCAGCCCCAGCATTTT. Translation: CASSQTDRGNQPQHF. The chain joins TRBV28 to TRBJ1-5; 8 nucleotides match TRBD1. CDR1 is MDHEN and CDR2 is SYDVKM in the germline V gene. V lost 6 bases, J lost 2 bases, and 6 bases stayed unmatched. This CDR3 is 15 amino acids long.

This clone was recorded a few times. The chain combines TRBV6-6 with TRBJ2-5; 11 bases align to TRBD1. The DNA end lines up better with TRBJ2-7; the J call may be wrong. The CDR3 extends over 15 amino acids. Germline V gene data show CDR1 as MNHNY and CDR2 as SVGAGI (reference sequence). CDR3 sequence (DNA): TGTGCCAGCAGTGGCTCCGGGACAGGGGGTTACGAGCAGTACTTC. Translated: CASSGSGTGGYEQYF.

As regards this clone: Additional DNA sequences in this sample encode the identical CDR3. The chain uses TRBV18 and TRBJ2-7, with TRBD1 matching 8 bases. V was pared by 6 bases and J by 4 bases, with 8 bases of the junction left unmatched. Germline-derived CDR1 and CDR2 are KGHSH and LQKENI. This CDR3 is 14 amino acids long. CDR3 coding DNA: TGTGCCAGCTCCCCCGGGACAGGTGATTACGAGCAGTACTTC. Its protein product is CASSPGTGDYEQYF.

This clone was seen more than once but under ten times. V gene TRBV4-1 combines with J gene TRBJ1-5; D remains ambiguous. Germline CDR1 is MGHRA and CDR2 is YSYEKL. The CDR3 covers 13 residues. Trimming stripped 1 base from V and 4 bases from J, with 5 bases between. CDR3 sequence reads: CASSQAKNQPQHF. The DNA for the CDR3 is TGCGCCAGCAGCCAAGCAAAAAATCAGCCCCAGCATTTT.

The chain recombines TRBV4-1 with TRBJ2-7; 12 bases fit TRBD1. The V gene's germline CDR1 is MGHRA and CDR2 YSYEKL. There are 16 residues in the CDR3. V lost 2 bases, J lost 6 bases, and 8 bases stayed unmatched. The CDR3 nucleotides read TGCGCCAGCAGCCAATCTCCTGGGACAGGGGGCCTCGAGCAGTACTTC. Encoded protein: CASSQSPGTGGLEQYF.

This chain links TRBV6-6 with TRBJ2-7; 12 bases align to TRBD2. CDR3 size: 15 residues. Germline V gene sequence: CDR1 MNHNY, CDR2 SVGAGI (reference sequence). J was trimmed by 3 bases and V by 7 bases; bases with no gene match: 7. In DNA, the CDR3 is TGTGCCAGCAAGACCGCGGGACTAGCGGGCTACGAGCAGTACTTC. Translating it yields CASKTAGLAGYEQYF.